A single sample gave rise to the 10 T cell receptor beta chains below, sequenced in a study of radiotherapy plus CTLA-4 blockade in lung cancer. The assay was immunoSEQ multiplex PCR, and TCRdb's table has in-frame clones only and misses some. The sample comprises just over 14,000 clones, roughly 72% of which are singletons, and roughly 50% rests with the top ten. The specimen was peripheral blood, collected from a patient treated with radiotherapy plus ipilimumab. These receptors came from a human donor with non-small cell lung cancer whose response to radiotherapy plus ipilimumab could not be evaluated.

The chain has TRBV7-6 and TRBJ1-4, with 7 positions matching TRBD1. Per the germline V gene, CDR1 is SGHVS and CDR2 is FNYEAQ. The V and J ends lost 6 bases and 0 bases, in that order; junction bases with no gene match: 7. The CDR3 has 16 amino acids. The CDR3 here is CASSYLQGATNEKLFF. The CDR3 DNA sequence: TGTGCCAGCAGTTACCTCCAGGGGGCAACTAATGAAAAACTGTTTTTT. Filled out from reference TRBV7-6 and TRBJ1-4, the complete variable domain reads GAGVSQSPRYKVTKRGQDVALRCDPISGHVSLYWYRQALGQGPEFLTYFNYEAQQDKSGLPNDRFSAERPEGSISTLTIQRTEQRDSAMYRCASSYLQGATNEKLFFGSGTQLSVL.

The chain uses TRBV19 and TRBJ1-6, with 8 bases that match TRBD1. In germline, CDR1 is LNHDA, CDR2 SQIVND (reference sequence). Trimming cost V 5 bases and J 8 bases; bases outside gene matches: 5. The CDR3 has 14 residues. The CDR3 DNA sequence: TGTGCCAGTAGTCCTGGGACAGGCTATTCACCCCTCCACTTT. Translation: CASSPGTGYSPLHF.

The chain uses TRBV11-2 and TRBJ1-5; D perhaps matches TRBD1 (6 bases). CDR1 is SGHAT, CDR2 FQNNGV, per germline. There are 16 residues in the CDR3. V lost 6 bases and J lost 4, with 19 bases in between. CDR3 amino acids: CASSKAGDHRNQPQHF. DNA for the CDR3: TGTGCCAGCAGTAAGGCAGGGGACCACCGTAATCAGCCCCAGCATTTT.

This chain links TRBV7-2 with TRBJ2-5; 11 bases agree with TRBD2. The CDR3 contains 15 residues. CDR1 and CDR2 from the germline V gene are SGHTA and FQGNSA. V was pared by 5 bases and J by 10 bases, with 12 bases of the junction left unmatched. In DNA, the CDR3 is TGTGCCAGCAGCCCAGACGGCCTAGCGGGGGGTGGCCAGTACTTC. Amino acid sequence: CASSPDGLAGGGQYF.

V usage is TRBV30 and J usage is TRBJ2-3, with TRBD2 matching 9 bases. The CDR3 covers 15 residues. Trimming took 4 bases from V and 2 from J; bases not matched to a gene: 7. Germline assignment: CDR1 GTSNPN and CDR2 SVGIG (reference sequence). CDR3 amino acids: CAWNEAGGPTDTQYF. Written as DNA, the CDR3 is TGTGCCTGGAACGAAGCGGGGGGCCCCACAGATACGCAGTATTTT.

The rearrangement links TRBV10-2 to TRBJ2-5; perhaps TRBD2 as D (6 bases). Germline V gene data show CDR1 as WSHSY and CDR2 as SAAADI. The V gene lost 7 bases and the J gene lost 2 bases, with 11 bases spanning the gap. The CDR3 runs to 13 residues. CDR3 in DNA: TGCGCCAGCAAGAACGGGGGTCAAGAGACCCAGTACTTC. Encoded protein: CASKNGGQETQYF.

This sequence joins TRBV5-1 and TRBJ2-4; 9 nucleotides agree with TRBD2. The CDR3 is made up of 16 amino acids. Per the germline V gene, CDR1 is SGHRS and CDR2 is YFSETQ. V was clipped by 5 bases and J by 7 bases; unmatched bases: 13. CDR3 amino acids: CASREDSGRRGNIQYF. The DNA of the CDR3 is TGCGCCAGCAGAGAGGATAGCGGGAGACGTGGCAACATTCAGTACTTC.

The CDR3 loop is CASSQLSYNSPLHF. As DNA, the CDR3 is TGTGCCAGCAGCCAACTCTCCTATAATTCACCCCTCCACTTT. The chain is built from TRBV14 and TRBJ1-6, with unresolved D. V lost 2 bases and J 0 bases, leaving 2 bases between the germline ends. This CDR3 region has 14 residues. Germline V lookup: CDR1 SGHDN, CDR2 FVKESK.

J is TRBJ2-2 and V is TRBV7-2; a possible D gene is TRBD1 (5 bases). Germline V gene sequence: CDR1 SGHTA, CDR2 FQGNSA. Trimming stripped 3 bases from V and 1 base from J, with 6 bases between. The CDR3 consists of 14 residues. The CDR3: CASSFDRNTGELFF. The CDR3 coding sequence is TGTGCCAGCAGCTTCGACAGGAACACCGGGGAGCTGTTTTTT.

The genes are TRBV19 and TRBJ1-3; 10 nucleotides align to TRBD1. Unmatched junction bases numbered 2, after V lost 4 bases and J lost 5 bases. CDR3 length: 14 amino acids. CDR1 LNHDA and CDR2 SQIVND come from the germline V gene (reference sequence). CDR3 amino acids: CASSTTGGRNTIYF. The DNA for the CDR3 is TGTGCCAGTAGTACGACAGGGGGCAGAAACACCATATATTTT.